This entry describes one T cell receptor beta chain. This record belongs to a study of control samples from healthy donors and cancer patients. The repertoire was sequenced with immunoSEQ multiplex PCR; TCRdb's copy has only in-frame clones and lacks some. The sample includes 15,000 to 18,000 clones, 87% of them seen just once. Germline CDR1 MNHEY, CDR2 SMNVEV (reference sequence). The V and J ends lost 3 bases and 8 bases respectively, with 19 bases between them. CDR3 length equals 15 residues. The clonotype comes from a woman aged 65 to 85 with colorectal cancer. The sample consisted of PBMCs. The chain links TRBV27 to TRBJ1-2, with D possibly matching TRBD1 (6 bases). CDR3 nucleotides: TGTGCCAGCAGTTTGGGACCGACAGGCCGTGGAGGCTACACCTTC. It yields the protein CASSLGPTGRGGYTF.